The clone carrying this TCR beta chain was counted a single time. TCRdb keeps only in-frame clones here, not all; method: immunoSEQ multiplex PCR. The table records over 9,500 clones, about 65% of them present only once. This entry is derived from a study of sequential checkpoint blockade in melanoma. Background on the study: Arm A got nivolumab then ipilimumab; arm B the reverse, 1:1. After both sequences, patients received maintenance nivolumab.

Treatment denoted: randomized to nivolumab then ipilimumab (arm A) or the reverse (arm B). DNA-damaging chemotherapy had not been given to any patient beforehand. Sorted cells were live CD3+CD8+, lacking CD19 and CD56, from PBMCs. From germline, CDR1 is MDHEN and CDR2 SYDVKM. The CDR3 sequence is 13 residues long. The junction had 3 bases not matched to a gene; V was cut back by 6 bases and J by 6 bases. Material: CD8+ T cells sorted from blood (inferred from file names), obtained from a patient given nivolumab and ipilimumab in sequence. The TCR comes from a human donor with melanoma. This chain connects TRBV28 to TRBJ2-1; the match to TRBD2 covers 9 bases. Written as DNA, the CDR3 is TGTGCCAGCAGCCGGGGACTAGCCAATGAGCAGTTCTTC. Translation: CASSRGLANEQFF.